This section outlines one TCR beta chain sequence together with its context. It has no known antigen specificity. Base qualities were left out, and no much larger clone turns up one base away. The record originates from a study of control samples from healthy donors and cancer patients (dated by TCRdb to 2018 to 2020). The CDR3 measures 15 amino acids from cysteine to phenylalanine. The sequence is cut down to CDR3 DNA, 45 bases in frame from base 1. Deletion took 6 bases off V and 3 bases off J, with a span of 14 bases between the germline ends. Reading the germline V gene gives CDR1 WSHSY and CDR2 SAAADI. Preparation of the library involved the immunoSEQ multiplex PCR assay. Sourced from immuneACCESS, this table was stored by TCRdb with only in-frame sequences that have V and J called. A share of the clones is absent; for the studies checked, an unresolved V gene accounts for under half, and the remainder has no known explanation. For this sample there are under 100,000 clones; 85% to 95% appear just once. About 1.5% of the sample comes from the top ten.

The TCR sequence derives from a woman aged 25 to 39 in good health. The rearranged chain carries TRBV10-2 and TRBJ1-4, with the D gene not clear enough to name. The sequencing sample was made of blood. The CDR3 corresponds to CASSLMGRSNEKLFF. The sequenced DNA: TGCGCCAGCAGCCTTATGGGGAGGTCTAATGAAAAACTGTTTTTT.